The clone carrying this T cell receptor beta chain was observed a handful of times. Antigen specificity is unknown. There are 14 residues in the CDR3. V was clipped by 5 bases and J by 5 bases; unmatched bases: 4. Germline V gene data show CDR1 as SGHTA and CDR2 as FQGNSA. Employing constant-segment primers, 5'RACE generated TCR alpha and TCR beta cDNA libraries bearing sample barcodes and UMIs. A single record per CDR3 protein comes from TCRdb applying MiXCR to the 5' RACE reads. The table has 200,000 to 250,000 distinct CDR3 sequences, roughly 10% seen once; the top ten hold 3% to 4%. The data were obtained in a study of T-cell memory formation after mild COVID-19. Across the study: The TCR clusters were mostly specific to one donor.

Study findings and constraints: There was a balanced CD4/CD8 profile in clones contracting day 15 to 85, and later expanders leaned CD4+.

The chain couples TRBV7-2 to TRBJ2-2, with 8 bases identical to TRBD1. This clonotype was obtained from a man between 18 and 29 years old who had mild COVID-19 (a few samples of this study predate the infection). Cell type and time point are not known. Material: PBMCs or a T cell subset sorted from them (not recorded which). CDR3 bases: TGTGCCAGCAGCCTGACAGGGGAGACCGGGGAGCTGTTTTTT. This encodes CASSLTGETGELFF.